These T cell receptor beta chains were read from a single sample in a study of blood T cell repertoires in COVID-19. The repertoire was sequenced with immunoSEQ multiplex PCR; TCRdb's copy has only in-frame clones and lacks some. The sample has 120,000 to 150,000 clones; 70% to 80% are singletons. Source material: peripheral blood. These receptor sequences come from a man between 50 and 59 years old with acute or convalescent COVID-19. The CDR3 runs from the conserved cysteine through the conserved F or W. A D gene is named only where the DNA matches it firmly. A clone size is listed for some rows: how often the clone was seen (once, few, many), or a class if it is expanded.

TRBJ2-3 | TRBV19 | - | TRBD1 | CASSIVGQGADTQYF | TGTGCCAGTAGTATAGTGGGACAGGGGGCAGATACGCAGTATTTT
TRBJ2-3 | TRBV5-1 | few | - | CASSLQGPLTDTQYF | TGCGCCAGCAGCTTGCAGGGGCCACTCACAGATACGCAGTATTTT
TRBJ1-1 | TRBV20-1 | - | - | CSASVQGEAFF | TGCAGTGCTAGCGTTCAGGGAGAAGCTTTCTTT
TRBJ2-5 | TRBV2 | - | TRBD2 | CASSEPSGGREETQYF | TGTGCCAGCAGTGAACCTAGCGGGGGTCGGGAAGAGACCCAGTACTTC
TRBJ2-3 | TRBV3-1/TRBV3-2 | once | TRBD2 | CASSSPTSADTQYF | TGTGCCAGCAGCTCCCCAACTAGCGCAGATACGCAGTATTTT
TRBJ2-3 | TRBV10-3 | - | TRBD2 | CAISAAAGEGTDTQYF | TGTGCCATCAGTGCTGCGGCGGGGGAAGGGACAGATACGCAGTATTTT
TRBJ1-4 | TRBV5-5 | - | - | CASIPMGGFNEKLFF | TGTGCCAGCATCCCAATGGGGGGATTTAATGAAAAACTGTTTTTT
TRBJ2-2 | TRBV5-1 | few | - | CASIPGQYANTGELFF | TGCGCCAGCATCCCCGGACAGTACGCGAACACCGGGGAGCTGTTTTTT
TRBJ2-5 | TRBV7-2 | - | - | CASSLFGGFRNVPQETQYF | TGTGCCAGCAGCTTATTCGGGGGATTTAGAAATGTGCCCCAAGAGACCCAGTACTTC
TRBJ2-2 | TRBV11-2 | - | - | CASSLGGVGTGELFF | TGTGCCAGCAGCTTAGGGGGCGTTGGCACCGGGGAGCTGTTTTTT
TRBJ1-5 | TRBV27 | - | - | CASSYRPNQPQHF | TGTGCCAGCAGTTACAGACCTAATCAGCCCCAGCATTTT
TRBJ2-1 | TRBV13 | - | TRBD2 | CASTSTVAGGLNEQFF | TGTGCCAGCACCAGTACCGTAGCGGGGGGGCTCAATGAGCAGTTCTTC
TRBJ2-1 | TRBV6-2/TRBV6-3 | few | - | CASSSPGIGSYNEQFF | TGTGCCAGCAGTTCCCCAGGGATAGGTTCCTACAATGAGCAGTTCTTC
TRBJ1-2 | TRBV5-6 | many | TRBD1 | CASSLSAWDRDYGYTF | TGTGCCAGCAGCTTGAGTGCTTGGGACAGGGACTATGGCTACACCTTC
TRBJ1-5 | TRBV19 | - | TRBD1 | CASTGQGAESNQPQHF | TGTGCCAGTACGGGACAGGGGGCAGAAAGCAATCAGCCCCAGCATTTT
TRBJ2-2 | TRBV5-5 | - | - | CASSLQGLDTGELFF | TGTGCCAGCAGCCTACAGGGATTAGACACCGGGGAGCTGTTTTTT
TRBJ2-7 | TRBV4-1 | - | TRBD1 | CASSQLPGQTTYEQYF | TGCGCCAGCAGCCAGCTTCCGGGACAGACTACCTACGAGCAGTACTTC
TRBJ1-1 | TRBV6-6 | - | TRBD1 | CASSPHRGSGMLMNTEAFF | TGTGCCAGCAGTCCTCACAGGGGGAGCGGGATGCTCATGAACACTGAAGCTTTCTTT
TRBJ1-1 | TRBV6-6 | - | - | CASSYLGQNTEAFF | TGTGCCAGCAGTTATCTCGGACAGAACACTGAAGCTTTCTTT
TRBJ2-5 | TRBV5-1 | - | TRBD1 | CASRTGTGFRETQYF | TGCGCCAGCAGAACCGGGACAGGGTTTCGGGAGACCCAGTACTTC
TRBJ1-2 | TRBV13 | - | - | CASSPGREYYGYTF | TGTGCCAGCAGCCCAGGACGGGAATACTATGGCTACACCTTC
TRBJ1-5 | TRBV9 | once | - | CASSLAGLSNQPQHF | TGTGCCAGCAGCCTCGCAGGGTTGAGCAATCAGCCCCAGCATTTT
TRBJ1-4 | TRBV7-8 | - | TRBD1 | CASSWAGTGPNEKLFF | TGTGCCAGCAGCTGGGCGGGGACAGGGCCTAATGAAAAACTGTTTTTT
TRBJ1-2 | TRBV7-9 | - | - | CASSPGGGGPNYGYTF | TGTGCCAGCAGCCCCGGAGGCGGGGGCCCTAACTATGGCTACACCTTC
TRBJ1-2 | TRBV6-2/TRBV6-3 | - | TRBD1 | CASSRAGGGYGYTF | TGTGCCAGCAGTCGCGCAGGGGGCGGCTATGGCTACACCTTC
TRBJ2-4 | TRBV23-1 | - | TRBD2 | CASSPPDTGTSGLGTKNIQYF | TGCGCCAGCAGTCCTCCCGACACCGGGACTAGCGGTCTCGGGACCAAAAACATTCAGTACTTC
TRBJ1-5 | TRBV5-8 | - | TRBD1 | CASSPGTGVFQPQHF | TGTGCCAGCAGCCCCGGGACAGGGGTCTTCCAGCCCCAGCATTTT
TRBJ1-2 | TRBV18 | - | TRBD1 | CASSPPQPDRGYGYTF | TGTGCCAGCTCACCACCTCAACCCGACAGGGGCTATGGCTACACCTTC
TRBJ1-2 | TRBV5-1 | once | - | CASIEGHPDGYTF | TGCGCCAGCATAGAGGGACATCCCGATGGCTACACCTTC
TRBJ2-2 | TRBV7-6 | - | TRBD1 | CASSSDREGTGELFF | TGTGCCAGCAGCTCCGACAGGGAAGGAACCGGGGAGCTGTTTTTT
TRBJ1-2 | TRBV5-1 | - | TRBD1 | CASSLGQGADGYTF | TGCGCCAGCAGCTTGGGGCAGGGGGCTGATGGCTACACCTTC
TRBJ1-5 | TRBV4-2 | - | - | CASSQEAGSQPQHF | TGTGCCAGCAGCCAAGAAGCAGGGTCCCAGCCCCAGCATTTT
TRBJ1-2 | TRBV19 | - | - | CASSIGTMAPNYGYTF | TGTGCCAGTAGTATCGGGACTATGGCTCCAAACTATGGCTACACCTTC
TRBJ2-1 | TRBV15 | - | TRBD1 | CATSRRDGTGNEQFF | TGTGCCACCAGCAGACGTGACGGGACAGGGAATGAGCAGTTCTTC
TRBJ2-5 | TRBV24-1 | once | - | CATSDLQAGETQYF | TGTGCCACCAGTGATTTGCAGGCGGGGGAGACCCAGTACTTC
TRBJ2-3 | TRBV5-1 | - | - | CASSPRPGESLDTQYF | TGCGCCAGCAGCCCACGCCCGGGGGAATCTTTGGATACGCAGTATTTT
TRBJ1-5 | TRBV5-5 | - | - | CASPPWRRFWDQPQHF | TGTGCCAGCCCCCCCTGGAGGAGGTTTTGGGATCAGCCCCAGCATTTT
TRBJ2-3 | TRBV3-1/TRBV3-2 | - | TRBD1 | CASSSGQEFLTDTQYF | TGTGCCAGCAGCTCCGGACAGGAGTTCCTCACAGATACGCAGTATTTT
TRBJ1-2 | TRBV5-6 | - | - | CASSFGGGAHYGYTF | TGTGCCAGCAGCTTTGGGGGAGGGGCACACTATGGCTACACCTTC
TRBJ1-6 | TRBV3-1/TRBV3-2 | - | TRBD1 | CASSQGDRMGNSPLHF | TGTGCCAGCAGCCAAGGGGACAGGATGGGAAATTCACCCCTCCACTTT
TRBJ2-7 | TRBV4-2 | - | TRBD2 | CASSQRGGAVYEQYF | TGTGCCAGCAGCCAGCGCGGGGGGGCTGTCTACGAGCAGTACTTC
TRBJ1-2 | TRBV7-9 | - | - | CASSLSGLQDNYGYTF | TGTGCCAGCAGCTTAAGTGGGCTGCAAGATAACTATGGCTACACCTTC
TRBJ2-1 | TRBV10-3 | - | TRBD1 | CAISEGGFEQFF | TGTGCCATCAGTGAAGGGGGCTTTGAGCAGTTCTTC
TRBJ2-1 | TRBV3-1/TRBV3-2 | - | - | CASSQVGTEAYNEQFF | TGTGCCAGCAGCCAAGTCGGGACTGAGGCCTACAATGAGCAGTTCTTC
TRBJ2-1 | TRBV6-4 | - | TRBD2 | CASSTLAGGPNEQFF | TGTGCCAGCAGTACGCTAGCGGGGGGTCCCAATGAGCAGTTCTTC
TRBJ1-5 | TRBV24-1 | - | TRBD1 | CATSDNRGSNQPQHF | TGTGCCACCAGTGATAACAGGGGCAGCAATCAGCCCCAGCATTTT
TRBJ1-1 | TRBV5-5 | - | TRBD1 | CASSSIQGAEAFF | TGTGCCAGCAGCTCAATACAGGGGGCTGAAGCTTTCTTT
TRBJ2-3 | TRBV20-1 | - | TRBD1 | CSASVDRVGGTQYF | TGCAGTGCTAGTGTGGACAGGGTAGGGGGTACGCAGTATTTT
TRBJ2-1 | TRBV30 | - | - | CAWSVTSDEQFF | TGTGCCTGGAGTGTTACTTCCGATGAGCAGTTCTTC
TRBJ1-3 | TRBV5-1 | few | - | CASSLGQGDTIYF | TGCGCCAGCAGCTTGGGGCAGGGCGACACCATATATTTT
TRBJ1-4 | TRBV5-1 | few | - | CASKGEGGNEKLFF | TGCGCCAGCAAGGGCGAGGGCGGTAATGAAAAACTGTTTTTT
TRBJ1-2 | TRBV6-1 | - | TRBD1 | CASSEASGGGGYTF | TGTGCCAGCAGTGAAGCTTCAGGGGGCGGAGGCTACACCTTC
TRBJ1-3 | TRBV3-1/TRBV3-2 | - | - | CASSQGGGAGNTIYF | TGTGCCAGCAGCCAAGGAGGAGGGGCTGGAAACACCATATATTTT
TRBJ2-2 | TRBV7-6 | - | - | CASSATIRTNTGELFF | TGTGCCAGCAGCGCTACGATCAGGACGAACACCGGGGAGCTGTTTTTT
TRBJ2-3 | TRBV5-1 | - | - | CASSLEGAPLSRRGTQYF | TGCGCCAGCAGCTTGGAAGGGGCCCCGTTGTCTAGGAGAGGTACGCAGTATTTT
TRBJ1-5 | TRBV2 | - | TRBD1 | CASSDSGTGVPNQPQHF | TGTGCCAGCAGTGATTCTGGGACAGGGGTCCCCAATCAGCCCCAGCATTTT
TRBJ1-1 | TRBV5-6 | many | TRBD1 | CASSFGGQGNTEAFF | TGTGCCAGCAGCTTTGGGGGACAGGGCAACACTGAAGCTTTCTTT
TRBJ2-2 | TRBV2 | - | TRBD2 | CASSVGLGNTGELFF | TGTGCCAGCAGTGTCGGACTAGGGAACACCGGGGAGCTGTTTTTT
TRBJ1-2 | TRBV6-5 | few | TRBD1 | CASSLGTGYGYTF | TGTGCCAGCAGTCTAGGGACAGGGTATGGCTACACCTTC